Listed below are T cell receptor beta chains from one sample, sequenced in a study of T cell clones after liver transplantation. Generated by immunoSEQ multiplex PCR, the TCRdb table keeps only in-frame clones and is missing some. In the table there are some 15,000 clones, 80% to 95% of which are singletons. Sequencing used CD8+ T cells from blood, obtained before liver transplant. The source is a human donor who received a liver transplant. Both conserved end residues are part of each CDR3. Each record gives: J gene, D gene, V gene, clone size, CDR3 protein, CDR3 DNA. The D gene is left open where the match is weak. Rows give clone size only sometimes, using once, few, many, or a class for an expanded clone.

J gene: TRBJ1-5; D gene: NA; V gene: TRBV27; clone size: NA; CDR3 protein: CASSLSRGNQPQHF; CDR3 DNA: TGTGCCAGCAGTTTATCTCGAGGCAATCAGCCCCAGCATTTT
J gene: TRBJ2-3; D gene: TRBD2; V gene: TRBV27; clone size: NA; CDR3 protein: CASSPTSGSAQGTQYF; CDR3 DNA: TGTGCCAGCAGTCCGACTAGCGGGAGCGCCCAGGGTACGCAGTATTTT
J gene: TRBJ2-3; D gene: NA; V gene: TRBV27; clone size: once; CDR3 protein: CASRVGVRAHTDTQYF; CDR3 DNA: TGTGCCAGCAGGGTGGGGGTGCGGGCACACACAGATACGCAGTATTTT
J gene: TRBJ2-5; D gene: TRBD1; V gene: TRBV4-1; clone size: NA; CDR3 protein: CASSLDRDEETQYF; CDR3 DNA: TGCGCCAGCAGCCTCGACAGGGACGAAGAGACCCAGTACTTC
J gene: TRBJ2-1; D gene: TRBD2; V gene: TRBV7-9; clone size: NA; CDR3 protein: CASSVAGLETVNEQFF; CDR3 DNA: TGTGCCAGCAGCGTAGCGGGACTAGAGACTGTCAATGAGCAGTTCTTC
J gene: TRBJ2-1; D gene: NA; V gene: TRBV7-8; clone size: NA; CDR3 protein: CASSPPGGSYNEQFF; CDR3 DNA: TGTGCCAGCAGCCCGCCCGGGGGTTCCTACAATGAGCAGTTCTTC
J gene: TRBJ2-3; D gene: NA; V gene: TRBV6-5; clone size: NA; CDR3 protein: CASSYSGGSGDTQYF; CDR3 DNA: TGTGCCAGCAGTTACTCTGGGGGCAGCGGAGATACGCAGTATTTT
J gene: TRBJ2-1; D gene: NA; V gene: TRBV7-6; clone size: once; CDR3 protein: CASSLGESYNEQFF; CDR3 DNA: TGTGCCAGCAGCTTGGGGGAGAGTTACAATGAGCAGTTCTTC
J gene: TRBJ1-5; D gene: NA; V gene: TRBV10-2; clone size: once; CDR3 protein: CASSVDRTQPQHF; CDR3 DNA: TGCGCCAGCAGCGTAGACAGAACCCAGCCCCAGCATTTT
J gene: TRBJ2-1; D gene: NA; V gene: TRBV6-5; clone size: NA; CDR3 protein: CASSPLEQNFYEQFF; CDR3 DNA: TGTGCCAGCAGTCCACTAGAGCAGAATTTCTATGAGCAGTTCTTC
J gene: TRBJ1-5; D gene: TRBD1; V gene: TRBV6-5; clone size: NA; CDR3 protein: CASSQDRDSNQPQHF; CDR3 DNA: TGTGCCAGCAGCCAGGACAGGGATAGCAATCAGCCCCAGCATTTT
J gene: TRBJ2-5; D gene: NA; V gene: TRBV4-1; clone size: NA; CDR3 protein: CASSQVGRQETQYF; CDR3 DNA: TGCGCCAGCAGCCAAGTTGGGCGACAAGAGACCCAGTACTTC
J gene: TRBJ2-2; D gene: NA; V gene: TRBV5-6; clone size: NA; CDR3 protein: CASSQAETGMGNTGELFF; CDR3 DNA: TGTGCCAGCAGCCAGGCAGAAACCGGGATGGGGAACACCGGGGAGCTGTTTTTT
J gene: TRBJ2-7; D gene: NA; V gene: TRBV11-2; clone size: NA; CDR3 protein: CASSLEVRRSYEQYF; CDR3 DNA: TGTGCCAGCAGCTTAGAGGTCCGGCGGAGCTACGAGCAGTACTTC
J gene: TRBJ1-1; D gene: NA; V gene: TRBV7-9; clone size: NA; CDR3 protein: CASSPNGALTEAFF; CDR3 DNA: TGTGCCAGCAGCCCGAATGGGGCGTTGACTGAAGCTTTCTTT
J gene: TRBJ1-5; D gene: NA; V gene: TRBV19; clone size: NA; CDR3 protein: CASSTYEQAGNQPQHF; CDR3 DNA: TGTGCCAGTAGTACATACGAACAGGCAGGCAATCAGCCCCAGCATTTT
J gene: TRBJ2-7; D gene: NA; V gene: TRBV5-5; clone size: NA; CDR3 protein: CASSNDGYEQYF; CDR3 DNA: TGTGCCAGCAGCAATGACGGCTACGAGCAGTACTTC